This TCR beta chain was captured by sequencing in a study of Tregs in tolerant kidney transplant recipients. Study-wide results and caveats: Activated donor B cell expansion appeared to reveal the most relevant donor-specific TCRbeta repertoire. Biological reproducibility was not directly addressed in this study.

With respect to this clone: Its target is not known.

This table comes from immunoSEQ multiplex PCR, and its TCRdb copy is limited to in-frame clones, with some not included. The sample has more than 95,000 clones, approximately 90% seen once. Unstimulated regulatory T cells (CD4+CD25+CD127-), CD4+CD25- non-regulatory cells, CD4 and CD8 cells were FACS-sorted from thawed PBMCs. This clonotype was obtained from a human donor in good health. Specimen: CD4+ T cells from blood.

The CDR3 sequence: CASSLGPPSSPSSYNEQFF. DNA for the CDR3: TGCGCCAGCAGCTTGGGGCCTCCTAGCAGCCCTAGCTCCTACAATGAGCAGTTCTTC. V gene TRBV5-1 combines with J gene TRBJ2-1; D possibly corresponds to TRBD2 (5 bases). CDR1 SGHRS and CDR2 YFSETQ come from the germline V gene. CDR3 length equals 19 residues. V dropped 0 bases and J dropped 0 bases, with 19 bases sitting between them.